This T cell receptor beta chain was captured in a study of vaccination and CD4 T cells after COVID-19. Overall study context: Samples taken post-COVID came a median about 100 days after diagnosis, ranging from 35 to 161. Median time from second vaccine dose to sampling was 60 to 80 days (14 to 241).

Treatment defined: approximately 9-day PBMC culture with coronavirus spike peptide pools or control peptides (ViraFEST assay). With fresh IL-2 medium, half the medium was replaced on days 3 and 7. Cultured CD4+ T cell DNA underwent sequencing with the Oncomine TCR Beta short-read assay. Each CDR3 protein is one row after TCRdb ran MiXCR on the PCR reads. The repertoire holds fewer than 20,000 distinct CDR3 sequences, with 25% to 35% as singletons. Germline V gene data show CDR1 as MNHNS and CDR2 as SASEGT. This CDR3 region has 17 residues. Trimming at V came to 3 bases and at J to 8 bases, leaving 17 bases not matched to a gene. There are a few counts of this clonotype. The antigen is undetermined.

The receptor comes from a human donor with COVID-19. This sequence joins TRBV6-1 and TRBJ1-2, with TRBD1 identical over 8 bases. Material for sequencing was cultured CD4+ T cells from blood. The CDR3 DNA sequence: TGTGCCAGCAGTGAGACCCAGGGGGCTTCGGTAATAGGGGGCTACACCTTC. As protein: CASSETQGASVIGGYTF.